Shown below are 10 T cell receptor beta chains from a single sample sequenced in a study of T-cell reconstitution after alpha-beta-depleted transplantation in children. A TCRbeta library incorporating unique molecular identifiers was prepared. TCRdb reprocessed the PCR reads via MiXCR and lists one record per CDR3 protein. The repertoire holds about 610,000 distinct CDR3 sequences, with about 11% as singletons. This sample comprised PBMCs from the stem cell graft donor, obtained from the stem cell graft. These receptors were taken from a human donor who donated a stem cell graft to a child with acute myeloid leukemia.

This clonotype was picked up a small number of times. V and J are TRBV7-9 and TRBJ1-1; D gene ambiguous. From germline, CDR1 is SEHNR and CDR2 FQNEAQ (reference sequence). The length of the CDR3 is 12 residues. CDR3 nucleotides: TGTGCTAGTACCGGGATGAACACTGAAGCTTTCTTT. It encodes CASTGMNTEAFF.

This clonotype was recorded at least ten times. The chain has TRBV6-1 and TRBJ1-1; 8 bases agree with TRBD1. CDR1 MNHNS and CDR2 SASEGT come from the germline V gene. The CDR3 contains 15 residues. J lost 7 bases, V lost 10 bases, and 17 bases had no gene match. DNA for the CDR3: TGTGCCACCAACGGAGGGGCAGGGGGCAAGGGTGAAGCTTTCTTT. Amino acid sequence: CATNGGAGGKGEAFF.

The chain carries TRBV5-1 and TRBJ2-6; TRBD1 agrees at 11 bases. Germline V gene sequence: CDR1 SGHRS, CDR2 YFSETQ. V shed 3 bases, J shed 3 bases, and the junction held 8 bases outside the gene matches. CDR3 length equals 18 residues. Here the CDR3 DNA reads TGCGCCAGCAGCTCCATCATGGGACAGGGGGTTGGGGCCAACGTCCTGACTTTC. This gives the protein CASSSIMGQGVGANVLTF. The variable domain in full, completed from reference TRBV5-1 and TRBJ2-6, reads KAGVTQTPRYLIKTRGQQVTLSCSPISGHRSVSWYQQTPGQGLQFLFEYFSETQRNKGNFPGRFSGRQFSNSRSEMNVSTLELGDSALYLCASSSIMGQGVGANVLTFGAGSRLTVL.

This clonotype has at least ten counts. The rearrangement links TRBV15 to TRBJ2-2; D is tentatively TRBD1 or TRBD2 (5 bases each). The CDR3 contains 15 residues. Germline CDR1 reads LNHNV; CDR2 reads YYDKDF (reference sequence). Trimming shortened V by 5 bases and J by 4 bases, and 14 bases separated the two germline ends. The CDR3 protein is CATSGPRGATGELFF. Written as DNA, the CDR3 is TGTGCCACCAGCGGACCGAGAGGGGCCACCGGGGAGCTGTTTTTT.

This clonotype was seen a few times. The chain couples TRBV7-8 to TRBJ1-2; 8 positions agree with TRBD1. Germline V gene data show CDR1 as SGHVS and CDR2 as FQNEAQ. The J segment lost 3 bases and the V segment lost 2 bases, leaving 5 bases of the junction unmatched. The CDR3 has 15 amino acids. The CDR3 sequence: CASSLRTGRDYGYTF. The CDR3 region has the DNA TGTGCCAGCAGCTTAAGGACAGGGAGAGACTATGGCTACACCTTC.

This clonotype was counted only a few times. V is TRBV12-5 and J is TRBJ2-2, with D possibly being TRBD1 (5 bases). V shed 7 bases and J shed 4 bases, with 13 bases lying between them. The CDR3 is 14 amino acids. Per the germline V gene, CDR1 is LGHNT and CDR2 is FRNRAP. CDR3 DNA sequence: TGTGCTAGTGCTCCTGGACACCCCACCGGGGAGCTGTTTTTT. It translates to CASAPGHPTGELFF.

This clonotype showed up many times. The V gene is TRBV29-1, the J gene TRBJ2-7, with a tentative D call TRBD1 (6 bases). From germline, CDR1 is SQVTM and CDR2 ANQGSEA. This CDR3 has 15 amino acids. Deletions cut 6 bases from V and 4 bases from J, with 22 bases between. The CDR3 here is CSVMRRQVPPYEQYF. The CDR3 DNA reads as TGCAGCGTAATGAGGCGACAGGTGCCCCCATACGAGCAGTACTTC.

The sample holds many counts of this clonotype. The V gene is TRBV2, the J gene TRBJ2-1; 8 bases align to TRBD1. CDR1 is SNHLY, CDR2 FYNNEI, per germline. The CDR3 consists of 15 residues. With V trimmed by 2 bases and J by 4 bases, 4 bases remained unmatched. The CDR3 region is CASSEWTGMYNEQFF. CDR3 bases: TGTGCCAGCAGTGAATGGACAGGGATGTACAATGAGCAGTTCTTC.

A few counts support this clonotype. This rearrangement joins TRBV5-5 to TRBJ2-3; a weak D match, TRBD2 (5 bases). Germline V gene sequence: CDR1 SGHKS, CDR2 YYEKEE (reference sequence). The CDR3 spans 16 residues. V shed 2 bases and J shed 3 bases, with 16 bases lying between them. CDR3 in amino acids: CASSLDSAPATDTQYF. The CDR3 bases are TGTGCCAGCAGCTTAGATAGCGCCCCCGCGACAGATACGCAGTATTTT.

The rearrangement uses TRBV7-8 and TRBJ2-1; 9 nucleotides match TRBD2. J was trimmed by 12 bases and V by 5 bases; bases with no gene match: 14. Germline V gene sequence: CDR1 SGHVS, CDR2 FQNEAQ. There are 15 residues in the CDR3. CDR3 protein: CASSPYGTSPQGQFF. DNA of the CDR3: TGTGCCAGCAGCCCCTACGGGACTAGCCCTCAGGGGCAGTTCTTC.